Included here is one TCR beta chain sequence, with context. Its matching antigen is unknown. This sample was included in a study of T cell responses to AZD1222 COVID-19 vaccine. Study results and limitations: As reported, nearly half of all spike-specific TCRs target variant regions that are unmutated. Researchers report vaccine-associated CD4 TCRs spanning spike, with dominance at 160-218 and 743-854. With two AZD1222 doses given, Spike-specific TCR breadth and depth both rose.

Germline CDR1 SGHTA, CDR2 FQGNSA. The CDR3 contains 11 residues. V lost 5 bases and J 12 bases, leaving 14 bases between the germline ends. TCRdb keeps only in-frame clones here, not all; method: immunoSEQ multiplex PCR. The data show approximately 81,000 clones, about 90% seen once. This clonotype was obtained from an adult in good health. This chain joins TRBV7-2 and TRBJ2-7; D is perhaps TRBD1 (6 bases). Specimen: peripheral blood, collected on day 0 of MenACWY control vaccination. CDR3 in amino acids: CASSPSQGLYF. The CDR3 DNA follows: TGTGCCAGCAGCCCCTCACAGGGATTGTACTTC.